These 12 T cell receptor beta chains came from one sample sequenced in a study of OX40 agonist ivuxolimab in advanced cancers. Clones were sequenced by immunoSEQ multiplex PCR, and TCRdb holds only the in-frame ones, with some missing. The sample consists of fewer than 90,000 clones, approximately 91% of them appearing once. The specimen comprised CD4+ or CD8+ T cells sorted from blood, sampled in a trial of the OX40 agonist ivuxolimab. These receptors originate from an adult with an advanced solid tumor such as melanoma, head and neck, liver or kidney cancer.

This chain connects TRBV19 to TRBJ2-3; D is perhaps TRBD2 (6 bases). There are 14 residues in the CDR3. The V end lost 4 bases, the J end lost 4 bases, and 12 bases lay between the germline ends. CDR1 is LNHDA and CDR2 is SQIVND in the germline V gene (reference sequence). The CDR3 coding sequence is TGTGCCAGTAGTAGGACCTCGGGGGCAGATACGCAGTATTTT. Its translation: CASSRTSGADTQYF. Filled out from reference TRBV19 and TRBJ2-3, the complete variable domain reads DGGITQSPKYLFRKEGQNVTLSCEQNLNHDAMYWYRQDPGQGLRLIYYSQIVNDFQKGDIAEGYSVSREKKESFPLTVTSAQKNPTAFYLCASSRTSGADTQYFGPGTRLTVL.

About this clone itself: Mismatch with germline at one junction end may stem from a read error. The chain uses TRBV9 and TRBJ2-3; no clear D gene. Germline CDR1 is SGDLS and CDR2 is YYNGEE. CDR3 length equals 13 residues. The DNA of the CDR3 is TGTGCCAGCAGCGTAGTTGGCACAGATATGCAGTATTTT. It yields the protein CASSVVGTDMQYF.

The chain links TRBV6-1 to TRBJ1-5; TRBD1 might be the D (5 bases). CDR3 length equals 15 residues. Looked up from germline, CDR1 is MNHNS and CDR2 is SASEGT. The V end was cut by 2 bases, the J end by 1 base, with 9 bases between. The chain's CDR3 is CASSEQGLSNQPQHF. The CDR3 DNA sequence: TGTGCCAGCAGTGAACAGGGCTTGAGCAATCAGCCCCAGCATTTT.

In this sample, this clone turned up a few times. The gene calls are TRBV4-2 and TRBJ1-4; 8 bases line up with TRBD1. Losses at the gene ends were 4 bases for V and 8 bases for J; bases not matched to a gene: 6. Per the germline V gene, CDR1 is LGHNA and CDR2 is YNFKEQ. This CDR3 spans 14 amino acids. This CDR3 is CASSPMTGAEKLFF. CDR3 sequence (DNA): TGTGCCAGCAGCCCCATGACAGGGGCGGAAAAACTGTTTTTT.

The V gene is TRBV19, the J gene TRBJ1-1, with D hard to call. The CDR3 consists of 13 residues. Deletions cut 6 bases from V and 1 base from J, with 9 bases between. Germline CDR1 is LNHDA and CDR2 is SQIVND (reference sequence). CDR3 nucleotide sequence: TGTGCCAGTAGCCAACAATGGAACACTGAAGCTTTCTTT. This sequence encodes CASSQQWNTEAFF.

The CDR3 DNA follows: TGTGCCAGCAGCATGGCTACAACAGGGGGCGTTATGGGCACAGATACGCAGTATTTT. It encodes CASSMATTGGVMGTDTQYF. The chain is built from TRBV11-3 and TRBJ2-3; 9 bases fit TRBD1. CDR3 length: 19 residues. The ends lost 5 bases at V and 1 base at J; junction bases unmatched: 16. Germline V CDR1 and CDR2: SGHNT, YENEEA.

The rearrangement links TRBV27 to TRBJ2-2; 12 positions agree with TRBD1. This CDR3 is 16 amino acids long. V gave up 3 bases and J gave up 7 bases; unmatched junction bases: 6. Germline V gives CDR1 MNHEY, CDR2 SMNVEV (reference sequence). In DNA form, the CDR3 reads TGTGCCAGCAGTTTGGGACAGGGGGCTTCGGGCGGGGAGCTGTTTTTT. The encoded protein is CASSLGQGASGGELFF.

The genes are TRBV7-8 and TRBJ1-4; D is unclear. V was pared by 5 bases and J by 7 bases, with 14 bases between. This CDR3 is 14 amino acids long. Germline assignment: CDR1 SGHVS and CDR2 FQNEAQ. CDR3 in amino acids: CASSPKTTREKLFF. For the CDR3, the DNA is TGTGCCAGCAGCCCGAAAACGACACGTGAAAAACTGTTTTTT.

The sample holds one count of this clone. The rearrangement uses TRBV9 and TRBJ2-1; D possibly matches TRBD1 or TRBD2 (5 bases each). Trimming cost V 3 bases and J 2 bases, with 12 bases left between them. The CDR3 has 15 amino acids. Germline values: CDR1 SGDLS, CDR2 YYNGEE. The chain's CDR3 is CASSAGTLAYNEQFF. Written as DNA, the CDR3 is TGTGCCAGCAGCGCCGGGACGTTGGCCTACAATGAGCAGTTCTTC.

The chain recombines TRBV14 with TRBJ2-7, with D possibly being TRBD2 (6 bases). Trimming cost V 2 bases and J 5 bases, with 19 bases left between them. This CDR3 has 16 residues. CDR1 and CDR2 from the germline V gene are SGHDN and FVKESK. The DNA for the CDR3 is TGTGCCAGCAGCCAACGGGACTTTCGGGAGAGCAACGAGCAGTACTTC. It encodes CASSQRDFRESNEQYF. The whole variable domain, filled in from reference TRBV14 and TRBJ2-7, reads EAGVTQFPSHSVIEKGQTVTLRCDPISGHDNLYWYRRVMGKEIKFLLHFVKESKQDESGMPNNRFLAERTGGTYSTLKVQPAELEDSGVYFCASSQRDFRESNEQYFGPGTRLTVT.

The CDR3 sequence is CASSLGSYGYTF. CDR3 nucleotides: TGTGCCAGCAGCTTGGGCAGCTATGGCTACACCTTC. The chain carries TRBV5-4 and TRBJ1-2; the D is unclear. There are 12 residues in the CDR3. Germline V gene data show CDR1 as SGHNT and CDR2 as YYREEE (reference sequence). Trimming took off 0 bases at V and 4 bases at J, with 4 bases between the two ends.

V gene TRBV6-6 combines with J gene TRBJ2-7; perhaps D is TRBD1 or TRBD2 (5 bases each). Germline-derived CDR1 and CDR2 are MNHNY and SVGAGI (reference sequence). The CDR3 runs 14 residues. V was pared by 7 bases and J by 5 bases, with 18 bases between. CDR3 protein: CASTRAAGNDEQYF. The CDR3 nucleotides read TGTGCCAGCACCAGAGCGGCAGGGAACGACGAGCAGTACTTC.